These 23 T cell receptor beta chains were sequenced from one sample in a study of cytomegalovirus exposure and HLA in healthy donors. PCR used 60 Vbeta primers and 13 Jbeta primers. Sequencing used immunoSEQ multiplex PCR; TCRdb keeps in-frame clones, though not all of them. This repertoire includes 200,000 or so clones. The sequenced sample was PBMCs. The source of these receptors is a boy under 18 in good health and CMV-seronegative.

V is TRBV9 and J is TRBJ1-2, with 7 bases fitting TRBD1. V was clipped by 4 bases and J by 5 bases; unmatched bases: 5. The CDR3 length is 13 residues. The germline CDR1 and CDR2 sequences are SGDLS and YYNGEE. CDR3 sequence: CASSSGTAYGYTF. DNA of the CDR3: TGTGCCAGCAGCTCGGGGACAGCATATGGCTACACCTTC.

CDR3 DNA sequence: TGCGCCAGCAGCCGTGGACAGGGGGGCCCCTACGAGCAGTACTTC. Its protein product is CASSRGQGGPYEQYF. This chain uses TRBV4-1 with TRBJ2-7; 10 positions match TRBD1. The CDR3 is made up of 15 amino acids. Germline V CDR1 and CDR2: MGHRA, YSYEKL. V shed 4 bases, J shed 2 bases, and the junction held 5 bases outside the gene matches.

The V gene is TRBV5-1, the J gene TRBJ2-5; 9 bases line up with TRBD1. This CDR3 spans 16 amino acids. The J segment lost 1 base and the V segment lost 4 bases, leaving 8 bases of the junction unmatched. The germline V gene encodes CDR1 SGHRS and CDR2 YFSETQ. The CDR3 coding sequence is TGCGCCAGCAGCCTCACAGGGGGCATGCCCCAAGAGACCCAGTACTTC. Translation: CASSLTGGMPQETQYF.

This chain links TRBV2 with TRBJ2-1, with a tentative D call TRBD2 (5 bases). Trimming took off 2 bases at V and 0 bases at J, with 8 bases between the two ends. Per the germline V gene, CDR1 is SNHLY and CDR2 is FYNNEI. This CDR3 contains 15 residues. The CDR3 region is CASSERTSSYNEQFF. For the CDR3, the DNA is TGTGCCAGCAGTGAAAGGACTTCCTCCTACAATGAGCAGTTCTTC.

A word on this clone: Relative to the germline gene, one junction end is altered; a read error may explain this. The gene calls are TRBV4-1 and TRBJ1-4, with 7 positions matching TRBD1. This CDR3 has 19 amino acids. Germline CDR1 is MGHRA and CDR2 is YSYEKL. The CDR3 reads CASSQPQGRYSTTNEKLLF. In nucleotides, the CDR3 is TGCGCCAGCAGCCAGCCACAGGGGAGGTATTCAACAACTAATGAAAAACTGCTTTTT.

The chain carries TRBV5-6 and TRBJ2-3; a weak D match, TRBD1 (6 bases). Germline values: CDR1 SGHDT, CDR2 YYEEEE. The CDR3 loop spans 15 amino acids. V lost 4 bases and J 2 bases, leaving 14 bases between the germline ends. CDR3 region: CASSRSQGTTDTQYF. The CDR3 DNA reads TGTGCCAGCAGCCGCTCACAGGGAACCACAGATACGCAGTATTTT.

V and J are TRBV18 and TRBJ2-7; 7 bases align to TRBD1. After removal of 2 bases from V and 5 bases from J, the junction contained 3 bases not matched to a gene. The length of the CDR3 is 13 residues. CDR1 KGHSH and CDR2 LQKENI come from the germline V gene. CDR3 coding DNA: TGTGCCAGCTCACCAGGACAGGAGAACGAGCAGTACTTC. This codes for CASSPGQENEQYF. The full variable domain, in which reference TRBV18 and TRBJ2-7 provide the parts outside the CDR3, is NAGVMQNPRHLVRRRGQEARLRCSPMKGHSHVYWYRQLPEEGLKFMVYLQKENIIDESGMPKERFSAEFPKEGPSILRIQQVVRGDSAAYFCASSPGQENEQYFGPGTRLTVT.

V and J are TRBV15 and TRBJ2-7; 14 nucleotides align to TRBD2. V shed 8 bases and J 6 bases; nucleotides not matched to a gene: 6. From germline, CDR1 is LNHNV and CDR2 YYDKDF (reference sequence). The CDR3 totals 14 residues. The CDR3 nucleotides are TGTGCCACCGGACTAGCGGGGGGACCTCGCGAGCAGTACTTC. Protein sequence: CATGLAGGPREQYF.

The chain links TRBV13 to TRBJ1-2, with unresolved D. CDR3 length: 14 amino acids. Trimming cost V 3 bases and J 8 bases, with 16 bases left between them. CDR1 and CDR2 from the germline V gene are PRHDT and FYEKMQ (reference sequence). The CDR3 region has the DNA TGTGCCAGCAGCTTTCGGCAGGCACACTGGGGCTACACCTTC. This translates into CASSFRQAHWGYTF.

The chain recombines TRBV6-5 with TRBJ1-3; a possible D gene is TRBD1 (5 bases). Germline-derived CDR1 and CDR2 are MNHEY and SVGAGI. V lost 0 bases to trimming and J lost 7 bases, with 10 bases between them. This CDR3 is 14 amino acids long. CDR3: CASSYSRRDNTIYF. DNA for the CDR3: TGTGCCAGCAGTTACTCAAGGAGGGACAACACCATATATTTT.

V and J are TRBV6-1 and TRBJ1-2; unclear D gene. The CDR3 loop spans 11 amino acids. V shed 2 bases and J shed 7 bases, with 5 bases lying between them. Germline V CDR1 and CDR2: MNHNS, SASEGT. The CDR3 DNA is TGTGCCAGCAGTGAACTAAGTGGCTACACCTTC. The encoded protein is CASSELSGYTF.

The rearrangement joins TRBV15 to TRBJ1-4; possible D gene TRBD1, 5 bases. Germline CDR1 and CDR2: LNHNV and YYDKDF (reference sequence). The CDR3 has 16 amino acids. Trimming removed 0 bases from V and 7 bases from J, with 15 bases in between. The CDR3 protein is CATSRDRAGLTEKLFF. The CDR3 DNA follows: TGTGCCACCAGCAGAGATCGGGCAGGGCTAACTGAAAAACTGTTTTTT.

The chain carries TRBV7-2 and TRBJ2-2; 9 bases fit TRBD1. V was pared by 5 bases and J by 4 bases, with 5 bases of the junction left unmatched. The germline gives CDR1 SGHTA, CDR2 FQGNSA. The CDR3 runs to 15 residues. CDR3 loop: CASSPTGGFTGELFF. CDR3 DNA: TGTGCCAGCAGCCCCACAGGGGGCTTCACCGGGGAGCTGTTTTTT.

The gene calls are TRBV6-1 and TRBJ2-1; TRBD2 is a possible D gene (5 bases). This CDR3 spans 13 amino acids. V lost 4 bases to trimming and J lost 7 bases, with 11 bases between them. CDR1 is MNHNS and CDR2 is SASEGT in the germline V gene. The CDR3 here is CASSGRRRNEQFF. The CDR3 DNA reads TGTGCCAGCAGTGGGAGGAGGAGGAATGAGCAGTTCTTC.

This chain uses TRBV9 with TRBJ2-3; 9 bases map to TRBD2. The CDR3 runs to 15 residues. Trimming cost V 0 bases and J 5 bases; bases outside gene matches: 4. CDR1 and CDR2 from the germline V gene are SGDLS and YYNGEE. Here the CDR3 reads CASSVAAGGKDTQYF. The CDR3 DNA reads as TGTGCCAGCAGCGTAGCAGCGGGGGGAAAAGATACGCAGTATTTT.

The gene calls are TRBV10-3 and TRBJ2-7, with 8 bases aligning to TRBD2. The CDR3 loop spans 14 amino acids. Germline trimming cut 11 bases from V and 5 bases from J; bases unmatched to any gene: 14. Germline-derived CDR1 and CDR2 are ENHRY and SYGVKD. CDR3 in amino acids: CAARRGLGAHEQYF. The CDR3 DNA reads as TGTGCCGCCAGAAGGGGACTAGGGGCCCACGAGCAGTACTTC.

V and J are TRBV30 and TRBJ2-3, with D maybe TRBD2 (5 bases). CDR1 is GTSNPN and CDR2 is SVGIG in the germline V gene (reference sequence). The CDR3 runs to 12 residues. Between the trimmed V and J ends, which lost 4 bases and 1 base, there was a span of 6 bases. CDR3 nucleotides: TGTGCCTGGACCGGGGGCACAGATACGCAGTATTTT. Translating gives CAWTGGTDTQYF. Drawing the rest from reference TRBV30 and TRBJ2-3, the complete variable domain is SQTIHQWPATLVQPVGSPLSLECTVEGTSNPNLYWYRQAAGRGLQLLFYSVGIGQISSEVPQNLSASRPQDRQFILSSKKLLLSDSGFYLCAWTGGTDTQYFGPGTRLTVL.

The chain recombines TRBV27 with TRBJ1-5; D unresolved. Trimming removed 6 bases from V and 7 bases from J, with 22 bases in between. Germline V gene data show CDR1 as MNHEY and CDR2 as SMNVEV (reference sequence). The CDR3 sequence is 16 residues long. This CDR3 is CASSPLPGRKYQPQHF. The CDR3 coding sequence is TGTGCCAGCAGCCCCCTCCCCGGGAGAAAATACCAGCCCCAGCATTTT.

The chain employs TRBV27 and TRBJ2-5, with unresolved D. V lost 6 bases, J lost 0 bases, and 8 bases lay in between. The germline gives CDR1 MNHEY, CDR2 SMNVEV (reference sequence). The CDR3 covers 13 residues. The CDR3 region is CASSSSYQETQYF. The CDR3 nucleotides are TGTGCCAGCAGCTCCTCGTACCAAGAGACCCAGTACTTC.

The genes are TRBV9 and TRBJ2-7, with D perhaps TRBD2 (5 bases). Germline CDR1 reads SGDLS; CDR2 reads YYNGEE. V dropped 3 bases and J dropped 6 bases, with 13 bases sitting between them. The CDR3 consists of 13 residues. The CDR3 protein is CASSARTDREQYF. DNA of the CDR3: TGTGCCAGCAGCGCCAGGACTGATCGCGAGCAGTACTTC.

As to this clone: Different DNA sequences within this sample yield the same CDR3. The gene calls are TRBV19 and TRBJ1-3; perhaps TRBD1 as D (5 bases). Germline lookup yields CDR1 LNHDA and CDR2 SQIVND (reference sequence). The germline V and J ends were trimmed by 3 bases and 2 bases, with 8 bases remaining between them. This CDR3 comprises 14 residues. In DNA, the CDR3 is TGTGCCAGTAGTATTGGCAGGGCTGGAAACACCATATATTTT. Residues: CASSIGRAGNTIYF.

This rearrangement joins TRBV19 to TRBJ2-4; D unclear. The CDR3 totals 11 residues. Trimming cost V 6 bases and J 8 bases, with 8 bases left between them. CDR1 LNHDA and CDR2 SQIVND come from the germline V gene (reference sequence). The CDR3 reads CASSYGYIQYF. The CDR3 nucleotides read TGTGCCAGTAGCTACGGTTACATTCAGTACTTC.

This chain connects TRBV28 to TRBJ1-2; TRBD1 matches at 9 bases. The trim removed 5 bases at V and 1 base at J, leaving 8 bases unmatched. The germline gives CDR1 MDHEN, CDR2 SYDVKM. The CDR3 is 16 amino acids. CDR3: CASSPWDRDGNYGYTF. In nucleotides, the CDR3 is TGTGCCAGCAGTCCTTGGGACAGGGATGGTAACTATGGCTACACCTTC.